This T cell receptor beta chain was captured in a study of T cells in Graves' hyperthyroidism and ophthalmopathy. Study observations and caveats: Most thyroid clonotypes expanded above 0.001 appeared in blood too.

Amplified regions were TCR beta CDR3 sequences from RNA transcripts. The HTBI primer set served for first-round RT-PCR of the TCR CDR3. TCRdb re-called the multiplex PCR reads with MiXCR, one entry per CDR3 protein. The sample yields hundreds of thousands of distinct CDR3 sequences, 16% seen once. CDR1 and CDR2 (germline): MNHEY, SVGEGT. The V gene end was trimmed by 6 bases and the J gene end by 4 bases; junction bases not matched to a gene: 9. The CDR3 has 15 residues. In this sample, this clonotype turned up many times. Antigen: not known. With a duration under 2 months, the hyperthyroidism was newly diagnosed in patients aged 18 to 65.

Sequencing was performed on blood. The sequence was obtained from a woman younger than 35 with Graves' hyperthyroidism. V usage is TRBV6-2 or TRBV6-3 and J usage is TRBJ2-1; 7 nucleotides agree with TRBD2. CDR3 DNA sequence: TGTGCCAGCAGCGATATGCGGGAGAGATACAATGAGCAGTTCTTC. Translating gives CASSDMRERYNEQFF.